Listed below are T cell receptor beta chains from one sample, sequenced in a study of metastatic and nonmetastatic thyroid tumors. Using MiXCR, TCRdb re-called clones from the PCR reads. The sample has around 37,000 clones; 24% are singletons. Sequencing was performed on tumor tissue. These receptors were obtained from a female donor with papillary thyroid cancer or a benign thyroid nodule (not recorded which). Some clones in this sample may be carry-over from other donors' samples. Each CDR3 is given with its conserved first and last residue. Each record gives: V gene, J gene, D gene, clone size, CDR3 DNA, CDR3 protein. D genes are given only for firm matches. Rows give clone size only sometimes, using once, few, many, or a class for an expanded clone.

V: TRBV7-9; J: TRBJ2-7; D: -; size: -; DNA: TGTGCCAGCAGCCCTGGCAGGGGACTCTCCTACGAGCAGTACTTC; CDR3: CASSPGRGLSYEQYF
V: TRBV7-9; J: TRBJ1-1; D: -; size: -; DNA: TGTGCCAGCAGTTTGGCAGGGGAGTACACTGAAGCTTTCTTT; CDR3: CASSLAGEYTEAFF
V: TRBV12-3/TRBV12-4; J: TRBJ2-1; D: -; size: few; DNA: TGTGCCAGCAGTTTAGCGGGATCCTACAATGAGCAGTTCTTC; CDR3: CASSLAGSYNEQFF
V: TRBV25-1; J: TRBJ2-7; D: -; size: few; DNA: TGTGCCAGCAGTGAAACGGGAGCTCATGAGCAGTACTTC; CDR3: CASSETGAHEQYF
V: TRBV11-3; J: TRBJ2-7; D: TRBD2; size: few; DNA: TGTGCCAGCAGCTTAGAGGCTAGCGGCTCCTACGAGCAGTACTTC; CDR3: CASSLEASGSYEQYF
V: TRBV7-2; J: TRBJ2-7; D: -; size: -; DNA: TGTGCCAGCAGCATGTCTAGCGTGGGCGAGCAGTACTTC; CDR3: CASSMSSVGEQYF
V: TRBV12-3/TRBV12-4; J: TRBJ1-1; D: -; size: few; DNA: TGTGCCAGCAGTTTACGGGCGAACACTGAAGCTTTCTTT; CDR3: CASSLRANTEAFF
V: TRBV19; J: TRBJ2-1; D: TRBD2; size: many; DNA: TGTGCCAGTAGGCCCTATGCGGGAGGGAGTTCCAATGAGCAGTTCTTC; CDR3: CASRPYAGGSSNEQFF
V: TRBV28; J: TRBJ1-1; D: -; size: -; DNA: TGTGCCAGCAGACTATCCGGGACGGCCTACACTGAAGCTTTCTTT; CDR3: CASRLSGTAYTEAFF
V: TRBV28; J: TRBJ2-2; D: -; size: many; DNA: TGTGCCAGCATATCCCAAGGCCGCGCCGGGGAGCTGTTTTTT; CDR3: CASISQGRAGELFF
V: TRBV12-3/TRBV12-4; J: TRBJ1-3; D: -; size: many; DNA: TGTGCCAGCAGCGGTGTCGTTAACACCATATATTTT; CDR3: CASSGVVNTIYF
V: TRBV10-1; J: TRBJ2-7; D: -; size: medium-sized; DNA: TGCGCCAGCAGTGGACAGGCCAATGGGGAGCAGTACTTC; CDR3: CASSGQANGEQYF
V: TRBV6-2/TRBV6-3; J: TRBJ1-5; D: TRBD1; size: many; DNA: TGTGCCAGCAAAGCAATTGACAGGGATGCGGAGTCCAATCAGCCCCAGCATTTT; CDR3: CASKAIDRDAESNQPQHF
V: TRBV5-1; J: TRBJ2-3; D: TRBD2; size: -; DNA: TGCGCCAGCAGAGACACTAGCGGAACCACAGATACGCAGTATTTT; CDR3: CASRDTSGTTDTQYF
V: TRBV5-1; J: TRBJ2-5; D: -; size: -; DNA: TGCGCCAGCAGGTCTCAGGGATCGTGGGAGACCCAGTACTTC; CDR3: CASRSQGSWETQYF
V: TRBV6-2/TRBV6-3; J: TRBJ1-1; D: TRBD1; size: -; DNA: TGTGCCAGCAGTTCAACAAGACAGGGCCAGAACACTGAAGCTTTCTTT; CDR3: CASSSTRQGQNTEAFF
V: TRBV30; J: TRBJ1-2; D: TRBD1; size: many; DNA: TGTGCCTGGAGGCCTAGGGACAGTAACTTTGGCTACACCTTC; CDR3: CAWRPRDSNFGYTF
V: TRBV7-2; J: TRBJ1-1; D: -; size: -; DNA: TGTGCCAGCAGCGTCCGGAACACTGAAGCTTTCTTT; CDR3: CASSVRNTEAFF
V: TRBV12-3/TRBV12-4; J: TRBJ2-5; D: -; size: -; DNA: TGTGCCACCGCCGTAGGAATTCAAGAGACCCAGTACTTC; CDR3: CATAVGIQETQYF
V: TRBV6-1; J: TRBJ2-1; D: -; size: few; DNA: TGTGCCAGCAGTGAGCGGTCCTACAATGAGCAGTTCTTC; CDR3: CASSERSYNEQFF
V: TRBV7-6; J: TRBJ1-6; D: -; size: many; DNA: TGTGCCAGCAGCTTAGACGGACAGAATTCACCCCTCCACTTT; CDR3: CASSLDGQNSPLHF
V: TRBV9; J: TRBJ1-6; D: -; size: few; DNA: TGTGCCAGCGGAGGTTCTAATTCACCCCTCCACTTT; CDR3: CASGGSNSPLHF
V: TRBV28; J: TRBJ2-7; D: TRBD1; size: few; DNA: TGTGCCAGCAGAAAACGGACAGGCACTCTCTACGAGCAGTACTTC; CDR3: CASRKRTGTLYEQYF
V: TRBV7-9; J: TRBJ1-1; D: -; size: many; DNA: TGTGCCAGCAGCTTCAACGGTCTGAACACTGAAGCTTTCTTT; CDR3: CASSFNGLNTEAFF
V: TRBV3-1; J: TRBJ2-1; D: TRBD2; size: -; DNA: TGTGCCAGCAGGCTTGGACTAGCGGGAAAGGAGCAGTTCTTC; CDR3: CASRLGLAGKEQFF
V: TRBV20-1; J: TRBJ1-2; D: -; size: few; DNA: TGCAGTCCCGTTTTGGGCAACTATGGCTACACCTTC; CDR3: CSPVLGNYGYTF
V: TRBV7-8; J: TRBJ2-7; D: TRBD2; size: -; DNA: TGTGCCAGCACCCCGGCGACTAGCGGGATGTCTACCTACGAGCAGTACTTC; CDR3: CASTPATSGMSTYEQYF
V: TRBV7-3; J: TRBJ2-3; D: TRBD2; size: many; DNA: TGTGCCAGCAGCGCCCAAGGAGCGGGAGGTGGGGATACGCAGTATTTT; CDR3: CASSAQGAGGGDTQYF
V: TRBV28; J: TRBJ2-5; D: TRBD1; size: few; DNA: TGTGCCAGCACTGCGAGGGGGCAAACAAAGACCCAGTACTTC; CDR3: CASTARGQTKTQYF
V: TRBV18; J: TRBJ2-1; D: -; size: -; DNA: TGTGCCAGCTCACGGGACTCCTACAATGAGCAGTTCTTC; CDR3: CASSRDSYNEQFF
V: TRBV7-9; J: TRBJ1-6; D: -; size: many; DNA: TGTGCCAGCAGCTTAGGGGGACGGATAGATTCACCCCTCCACTTT; CDR3: CASSLGGRIDSPLHF
V: TRBV20-1; J: TRBJ1-2; D: -; size: -; DNA: TGCAGTGCTAGCAGGGGAAACTATGGCTACACCTTC; CDR3: CSASRGNYGYTF
V: TRBV12-3/TRBV12-4; J: TRBJ1-6; D: -; size: medium-sized; DNA: TGTGCCAGCAGACTAGTGGGACCCCTCCACTTT; CDR3: CASRLVGPLHF
V: TRBV4-1; J: TRBJ2-7; D: -; size: -; DNA: TGCGCCAGCAGCCAAGGCAACAGGGTAGCCGAGCAGTACTTC; CDR3: CASSQGNRVAEQYF
V: TRBV9; J: TRBJ2-3; D: -; size: many; DNA: TGTGCCAGCAGCGGCGGGGATACGCAGTATTTT; CDR3: CASSGGDTQYF
V: TRBV20-1; J: TRBJ2-2; D: TRBD2; size: -; DNA: TGCAGTGCTAGAGACCTAGCGGGGGACAACACCGGGGAGCTGTTTTTT; CDR3: CSARDLAGDNTGELFF
V: TRBV20-1; J: TRBJ1-3; D: -; size: -; DNA: TGCAGTGCCACGAATCCATCTGGAAACACCATATATTTT; CDR3: CSATNPSGNTIYF
V: TRBV6-4; J: TRBJ2-1; D: TRBD1; size: few; DNA: TGTGCCAGCAGTGACGGACAGGGGAACAATGAGCAGTTCTTC; CDR3: CASSDGQGNNEQFF
V: TRBV28; J: TRBJ1-5; D: -; size: many; DNA: TGTGCCAGCAGTTTATACAGATTTAGCAATCAGCCCCAGCATTTT; CDR3: CASSLYRFSNQPQHF
V: TRBV20-1; J: TRBJ2-3; D: TRBD2; size: many; DNA: TGCAGTGCCCCCTTACTAGCGGGAGGAGGCACAGATACGCAGTATTTT; CDR3: CSAPLLAGGGTDTQYF
V: TRBV27; J: TRBJ2-3; D: -; size: -; DNA: TGTGCCAGCAGTTTAGCGGACAGTACCACAGATACGCAGTATTTT; CDR3: CASSLADSTTDTQYF
V: TRBV5-1; J: TRBJ2-4; D: -; size: few; DNA: TGCGCCAGCAGCTTGGGCACATCCAAAAACATTCAGTACTTC; CDR3: CASSLGTSKNIQYF
V: TRBV10-3; J: TRBJ2-7; D: -; size: many; DNA: TGTGCCATCACTGAAGGGGGGGGGACTGCCTACGAGCAGTACTTC; CDR3: CAITEGGGTAYEQYF
V: TRBV30; J: TRBJ2-7; D: -; size: once; DNA: TGTGCCTGGTCCCGGACAGGGGAACTAGCGGAGGACTACGAGCAGTACTTC; CDR3: CAWSRTGELAEDYEQYF
V: TRBV6-1; J: TRBJ2-2; D: TRBD2; size: few; DNA: TGTGCCAGCACCTGGACTAGCGGCACCGGGGAGCTGTTTTTT; CDR3: CASTWTSGTGELFF
V: TRBV19; J: TRBJ2-1; D: -; size: few; DNA: TGTGCCAGTAGTATAGGGGACACCGCCTACAATGAGCAGTTCTTC; CDR3: CASSIGDTAYNEQFF
V: TRBV7-2; J: TRBJ2-7; D: TRBD2; size: many; DNA: TGTGCCAGCAGCCAGCTCGGGGGGGCCCTATCCTACGAGCAGTACTTC; CDR3: CASSQLGGALSYEQYF
V: TRBV6-2/TRBV6-3; J: TRBJ2-3; D: -; size: -; DNA: TGTGCCAGCAGTCACGGGGCGGACCCCATAGATACGCAGTATTTT; CDR3: CASSHGADPIDTQYF
V: TRBV20-1; J: TRBJ1-3; D: -; size: many; DNA: TGCAGTGCTAGAAGACCTAGCTCTGGAAACACCATATATTTT; CDR3: CSARRPSSGNTIYF
V: TRBV27; J: TRBJ1-6; D: TRBD1; size: -; DNA: TGTGCCAGCAGTCCACAGGGGGCTGGGAATTCACCCCTCCACTTT; CDR3: CASSPQGAGNSPLHF
V: TRBV7-3; J: TRBJ2-6; D: -; size: many; DNA: TGTGCCAGCAGCGACTCCTCTGGGGCCAACGTCCTGACTTTC; CDR3: CASSDSSGANVLTF
V: TRBV7-9; J: TRBJ1-2; D: -; size: few; DNA: TGTGCCAGCAGCTTGTACTATGGCTACACCTTC; CDR3: CASSLYYGYTF
V: TRBV12-3/TRBV12-4; J: TRBJ2-3; D: -; size: few; DNA: TGTGCCAGCAGTTTGGACGGGAGCGGCACAGATACGCAGTATTTT; CDR3: CASSLDGSGTDTQYF
V: TRBV10-2; J: TRBJ2-2; D: TRBD2; size: many; DNA: TGCGCCAGCAGTGAGGTGTCTAGCGGGGGACAACGGGGTGGGGAGCTGTTTTTT; CDR3: CASSEVSSGGQRGGELFF
V: TRBV20-1; J: TRBJ2-7; D: TRBD2; size: -; DNA: TGCAGTGCTCGGTCCGGGACTAGCGGAGTTGAGCAGTACTTC; CDR3: CSARSGTSGVEQYF